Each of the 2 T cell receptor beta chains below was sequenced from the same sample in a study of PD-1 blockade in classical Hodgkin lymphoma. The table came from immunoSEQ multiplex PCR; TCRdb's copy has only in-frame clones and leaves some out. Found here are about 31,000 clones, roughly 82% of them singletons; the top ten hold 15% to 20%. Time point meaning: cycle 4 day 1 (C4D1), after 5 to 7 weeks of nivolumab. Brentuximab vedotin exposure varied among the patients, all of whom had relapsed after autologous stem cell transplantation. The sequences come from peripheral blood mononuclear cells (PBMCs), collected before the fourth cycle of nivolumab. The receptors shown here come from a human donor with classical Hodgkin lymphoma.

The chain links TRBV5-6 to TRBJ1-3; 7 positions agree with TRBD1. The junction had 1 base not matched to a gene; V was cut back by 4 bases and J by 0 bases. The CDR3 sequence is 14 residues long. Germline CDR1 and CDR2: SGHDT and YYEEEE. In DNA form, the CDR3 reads TGTGCCAGCAGCCGACAGGGCTCTGGAAACACCATATATTTT. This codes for CASSRQGSGNTIYF.

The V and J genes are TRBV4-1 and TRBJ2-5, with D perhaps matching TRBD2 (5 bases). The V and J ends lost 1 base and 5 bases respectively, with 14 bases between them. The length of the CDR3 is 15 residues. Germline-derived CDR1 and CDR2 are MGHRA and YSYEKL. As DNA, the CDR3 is TGCGCCAGCAGCCAAGTAATCGGGATTTGGGAGACCCAGTACTTC. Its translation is CASSQVIGIWETQYF.